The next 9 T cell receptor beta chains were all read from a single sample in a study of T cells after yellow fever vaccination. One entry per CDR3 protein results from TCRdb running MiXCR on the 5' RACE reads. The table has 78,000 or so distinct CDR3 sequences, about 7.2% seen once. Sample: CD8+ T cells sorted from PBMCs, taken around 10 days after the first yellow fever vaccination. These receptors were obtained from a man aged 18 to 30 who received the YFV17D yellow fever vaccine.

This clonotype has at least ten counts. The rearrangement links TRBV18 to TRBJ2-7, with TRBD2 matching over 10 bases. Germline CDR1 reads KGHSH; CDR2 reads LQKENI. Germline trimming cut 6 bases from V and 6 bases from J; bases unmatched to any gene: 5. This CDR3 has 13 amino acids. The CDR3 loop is CASSLAGDPEQYV. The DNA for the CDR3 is TGTGCCAGCTCCCTAGCGGGGGATCCCGAGCAGTACGTC.

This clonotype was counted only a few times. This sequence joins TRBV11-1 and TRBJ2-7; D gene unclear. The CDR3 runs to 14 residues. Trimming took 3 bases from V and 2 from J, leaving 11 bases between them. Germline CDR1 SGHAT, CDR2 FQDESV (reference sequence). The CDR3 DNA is TGTGCCAGCAGCTTCTCCGGTTGGGCCTACGAGCAGTACTTC. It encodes CASSFSGWAYEQYF.

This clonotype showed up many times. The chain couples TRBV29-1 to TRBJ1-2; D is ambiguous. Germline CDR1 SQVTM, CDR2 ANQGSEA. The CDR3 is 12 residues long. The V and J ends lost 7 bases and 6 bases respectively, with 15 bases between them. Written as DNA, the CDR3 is TGCAGCGCCCTACCCACAGCTGATGGCTACACCTTC. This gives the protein CSALPTADGYTF.

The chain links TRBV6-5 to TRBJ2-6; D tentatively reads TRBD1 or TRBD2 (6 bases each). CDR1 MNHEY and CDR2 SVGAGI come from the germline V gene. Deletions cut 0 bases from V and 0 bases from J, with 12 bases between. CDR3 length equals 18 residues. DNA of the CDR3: TGTGCCAGCAGTTACTCGTTAAGGGGGGCCTCTGGGGCCAACGTCCTGACTTTC. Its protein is CASSYSLRGASGANVLTF.

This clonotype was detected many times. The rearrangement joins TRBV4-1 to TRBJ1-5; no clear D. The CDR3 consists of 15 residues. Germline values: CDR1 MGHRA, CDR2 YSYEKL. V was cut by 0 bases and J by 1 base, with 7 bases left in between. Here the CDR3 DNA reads TGCGCCAGCAGCCAAGATAGGTTAAGCAATCAGCCCCAGCATTTT. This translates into CASSQDRLSNQPQHF.

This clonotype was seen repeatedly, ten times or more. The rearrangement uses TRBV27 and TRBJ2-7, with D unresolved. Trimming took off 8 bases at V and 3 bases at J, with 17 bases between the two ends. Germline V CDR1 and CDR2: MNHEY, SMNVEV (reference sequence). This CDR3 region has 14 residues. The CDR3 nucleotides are TGTGCCAGCGGCTCGTATTACGGCCACTACGAGCAGTACTTC. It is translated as CASGSYYGHYEQYF.

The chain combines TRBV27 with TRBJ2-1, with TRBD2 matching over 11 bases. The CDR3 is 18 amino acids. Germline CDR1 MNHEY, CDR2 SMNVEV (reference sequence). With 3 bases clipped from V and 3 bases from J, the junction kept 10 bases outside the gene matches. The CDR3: CASSFGSASGGRYNEQFF. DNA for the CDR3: TGTGCCAGCAGTTTCGGTTCGGCTAGCGGGGGGCGCTACAATGAGCAGTTCTTC.

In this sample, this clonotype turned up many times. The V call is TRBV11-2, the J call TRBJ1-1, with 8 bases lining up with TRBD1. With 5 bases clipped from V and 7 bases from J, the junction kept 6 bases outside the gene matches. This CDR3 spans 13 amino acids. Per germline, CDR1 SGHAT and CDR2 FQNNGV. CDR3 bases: TGTGCCAGCAGCCTAGGACAGGGTGTTGAAGCTTTCTTT. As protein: CASSLGQGVEAFF.

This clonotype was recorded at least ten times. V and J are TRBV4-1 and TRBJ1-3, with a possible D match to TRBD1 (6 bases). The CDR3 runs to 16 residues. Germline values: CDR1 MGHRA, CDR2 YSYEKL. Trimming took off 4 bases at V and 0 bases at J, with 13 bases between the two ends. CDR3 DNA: TGCGCCAGCAGCCCCTACAGGGACGCCTCTGGAAACACCATATATTTT. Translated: CASSPYRDASGNTIYF.